These T cell receptor beta chains were read from a single sample in a study of blood T cell repertoires in COVID-19. Clones were sequenced by immunoSEQ multiplex PCR, and TCRdb holds only the in-frame ones, with some missing. In the table there are 200,000 to 300,000 clones, roughly 85% of which are singletons. Sequenced input: PBMCs or T cells enriched from blood (not recorded which). The receptors originated from a woman in her forties or fifties with acute COVID-19. CDR3s include the opening cysteine and the closing phenylalanine or tryptophan.

v_gene: TRBV7-2
CDR3aa: CASSIQGGASSGANVLTF

v_gene: TRBV27
CDR3aa: CASSSLSRGGVQETQYF

v_gene: TRBV30
CDR3aa: CAWTGTGGVYEQFF

v_gene: TRBV30
CDR3aa: CAWSVYGKETQYF

v_gene: TRBV9
CDR3aa: CASSTGDRPNSPLHF

v_gene: TRBV11-2
CDR3aa: CASSPDSNYGYTF

v_gene: TRBV7-2
CDR3aa: CASSLGGAGGASYNEQFF

v_gene: TRBV6-6
CDR3aa: CASSPMSGQLNTEAFF

v_gene: TRBV2
CDR3aa: CASRTETGGNYGYTF

v_gene: TRBV6-1
CDR3aa: CASSETGPDTDTQYF

v_gene: TRBV6-2/TRBV6-3
CDR3aa: CASSYASGQLNYGYTF

v_gene: TRBV19
CDR3aa: CASSISTIDAGELFF

v_gene: TRBV6-1
CDR3aa: CASSDYASGSGNTIYF

v_gene: TRBV7-2
CDR3aa: CASSLGRGMAETQYF

v_gene: TRBV7-9
CDR3aa: CASSSPGHGFNEQFF

v_gene: TRBV6-2/TRBV6-3
CDR3aa: CASSSPGGNTGELFF

v_gene: TRBV30
CDR3aa: CAWSRGQWNTEAFF

v_gene: TRBV27
CDR3aa: CASSFRETSFSTDTQYF

v_gene: TRBV18
CDR3aa: CASLPSGYNSPLHF

v_gene: TRBV9
CDR3aa: CASSVVPSGDSTDTQYF

v_gene: TRBV7-9
CDR3aa: CASSHALYGYTF

v_gene: TRBV5-1
CDR3aa: CASSLNSPNTEAFF

v_gene: TRBV6-2/TRBV6-3
CDR3aa: CASSYVAPGQPQHF

v_gene: TRBV7-9
CDR3aa: CASTDRRGTEAFF

v_gene: TRBV4-3
CDR3aa: CASASGGTDTQYF

v_gene: TRBV10-2
CDR3aa: CASSVSDTQYF

v_gene: TRBV28
CDR3aa: CASSRGQGGNQPQHF

v_gene: TRBV29-1
CDR3aa: CSATTASNTEAFF

v_gene: TRBV10-1
CDR3aa: CASSERVRGRTSTDTQYF

v_gene: TRBV30
CDR3aa: CAWSSPAGEQYF

v_gene: TRBV6-2/TRBV6-3
CDR3aa: CASSVSRDYGYTF

v_gene: TRBV10-3
CDR3aa: CAISEVPTNQPQHF

v_gene: TRBV7-2
CDR3aa: CASSREMSQPQHF

v_gene: TRBV20-1
CDR3aa: CSASSGNTEAFF

v_gene: TRBV12-5
CDR3aa: CASGLTSGGAYEQYF

v_gene: TRBV18
CDR3aa: CASSQQAKEGAFF

v_gene: TRBV7-2
CDR3aa: CASSLAFLETQYF

v_gene: TRBV4-3
CDR3aa: CASSQDPGGAYNSPLHF

v_gene: TRBV3-1/TRBV3-2
CDR3aa: CASSATSYTDTQYF